This T cell receptor (beta chain) was captured in a study of cytotoxic CD8 clonotypes in ibrutinib-treated CLL. Clones were read by immunoSEQ multiplex PCR, and TCRdb kept only the in-frame ones, dropping some. Seen here are 130,000 or so clones, approximately 81% observed once, and the top ten hold less than 4%. The CDR3 runs 15 residues. Trimming removed 0 bases at V and 1 base at J, with 9 bases between. Germline assignment: CDR1 SGDLS and CDR2 YYNGEE. Here the sequenced sample was PBMCs, taken after 24 months of ibrutinib treatment. The chain joins TRBV9 to TRBJ2-3; no clear D gene. This clonotype was obtained from a human donor with chronic lymphocytic leukemia. CDR3 sequence reads: CASSVGGRGTDTQYF. The CDR3 DNA sequence: TGTGCCAGCAGCGTAGGGGGAAGGGGCACAGATACGCAGTATTTT.